The following is a TCR beta chain sequence with its context. Its antigen is as yet unknown. The data derive from a study of graft-versus-host responses after intestinal transplantation. About the study: Multivisceral, liver-intestinal, or isolated intestinal transplants were received by the recipients.

Assay: immunoSEQ multiplex PCR; the TCRdb copy retains only in-frame clones and omits some. The sample carries around 120,000 clones, 90% recorded once. Whole-study findings and limits: With peak circulating GvH clone levels came an association with early post-transplant HvG declines.

The V gene's germline CDR1 is SGHRS and CDR2 YFSETQ. V was pared by 3 bases and J by 2 bases, with 14 bases between. CDR3 length: 15 amino acids. This sequence originates from a human donor who received an intestinal transplant. The chain has TRBV5-1 and TRBJ1-2; D is possibly TRBD1 (6 bases). Sequencing used unstimulated CD4+ T cells sorted from spleen or lymph node cells, obtained before intestinal transplant. The CDR3 DNA reads TGCGCCAGCAGCTCACTAGGGACAAGAAACTATGGCTACACCTTC. Its protein product is CASSSLGTRNYGYTF.